In its sample, the clone carrying this TCR beta chain was seen a few times. The antigen remains undetermined. This CDR3 spans 15 amino acids. V lost 1 base and J lost 4; bases outside the gene matches: 8. CDR1 is DFQATT and CDR2 is SNEGSKA in the germline V gene (reference sequence). TCRdb fed the 5' RACE reads into MiXCR, producing one record per CDR3 protein. The table lists approximately 1.8 million distinct CDR3 sequences, less than 35% of them singletons, with about 0.27% in the top ten. The data stem from a study of identical twins. Whole-study findings and limits: Among beta out-of-frame sequences, excess sharing between twins appeared weaker. The conclusions drew on cross-sectional statistical analysis instead of tracking the same donors. Insertions ran lower in abundant cord blood beta clonotypes, though not in memory repertoires.

This sequence was found in a newborn girl in good health. The material sequenced was cord blood. V gene TRBV20-1 combines with J gene TRBJ2-7, with 9 bases aligning to TRBD2. This CDR3 reads CSARGEGGRAYEQYF. DNA for the CDR3: TGCAGTGCTAGAGGGGAAGGCGGGAGGGCGTACGAGCAGTACTTC.